One sample yielded the 9 T cell receptor beta chains listed below, sequenced in a study of cytomegalovirus exposure and HLA in healthy donors. PCR involved 60 Vbeta and 13 Jbeta primers. Data came from immunoSEQ multiplex PCR; TCRdb stores just in-frame clones and leaves some out. The sample holds about 120,000 clones, roughly 85% seen once. What was sequenced was PBMCs. These receptors were taken from a middle-aged woman in good health and CMV-seropositive.

The V call is TRBV2, the J call TRBJ2-5; 8 bases agree with TRBD2. CDR1 SNHLY and CDR2 FYNNEI come from the germline V gene. Trimming cost V 8 bases and J 2 bases; bases outside gene matches: 10. The CDR3 runs 15 residues. CDR3 in amino acids: CASRAGVMKQETQYF. Written as DNA, the CDR3 is TGTGCCAGCCGAGCGGGAGTGATGAAGCAAGAGACCCAGTACTTC.

The chain is built from TRBV4-2 and TRBJ2-1; 11 nucleotides line up with TRBD2. Losses at the gene ends were 4 bases for V and 0 bases for J; bases not matched to a gene: 5. From germline, CDR1 is LGHNA and CDR2 YNFKEQ. The CDR3 totals 17 residues. CDR3 residues: CASSLGTSGSSYNEQFF. CDR3 bases: TGTGCCAGCAGCCTCGGGACTAGCGGTAGCTCCTACAATGAGCAGTTCTTC.

This clone was observed once. The chain recombines TRBV6-1 with TRBJ2-1; TRBD2 agrees at 12 bases. Germline V gene lookup returns CDR1 MNHNS and CDR2 SASEGT. CDR3 length: 15 amino acids. With 3 bases clipped from V and 3 bases from J, the junction kept 0 bases outside the gene matches. The CDR3 sequence is CASSEGLAGYNEQFF. CDR3 in DNA: TGTGCCAGCAGTGAGGGACTAGCGGGCTACAATGAGCAGTTCTTC.

The chain carries TRBV11-2 and TRBJ2-5, with 11 bases that match TRBD2. J lost 3 bases, V lost 1 base, and 4 bases had no gene match. This CDR3 is built from 16 residues. Germline V gene lookup returns CDR1 SGHAT and CDR2 FQNNGV. CDR3: CASSLGLAGGKETQYF. The CDR3 DNA reads TGTGCCAGCAGCTTAGGGCTAGCGGGAGGAAAAGAGACCCAGTACTTC.

The J gene is TRBJ1-1, the V gene TRBV18; 7 bases are shared with TRBD1. The CDR3 sequence is 15 residues long. With 3 bases clipped from V and 11 bases from J, the junction kept 15 bases outside the gene matches. Germline CDR1 is KGHSH and CDR2 is LQKENI. The CDR3 bases are TGTGCCAGCTCACCCCGGACAGGAACCGCTAGCGAGGCTTTCTTT. It is translated as CASSPRTGTASEAFF.

This clone turned up a few times. As DNA, the CDR3 is TGTGCCAGCAGCGAGACAGGGGGGGATTCACCCCTCCACTTT. Its protein product is CASSETGGDSPLHF. This chain joins TRBV5-6 and TRBJ1-6; TRBD1 matches at 9 bases. This CDR3 spans 14 amino acids. From germline, CDR1 is SGHDT and CDR2 YYEEEE. J lost 8 bases, V lost 4 bases, and 4 bases had no gene match.

This clone has a handful of counts. Here the CDR3 DNA reads TGTGCCAGCAGTGACGGACAGGGCTCCTACGAGCAGTACTTC. This gives the protein CASSDGQGSYEQYF. This sequence joins TRBV6-5 and TRBJ2-7; 8 nucleotides line up with TRBD1. The germline CDR1 and CDR2 sequences are MNHEY and SVGAGI. J lost 0 bases, V lost 5 bases, and 3 bases had no gene match. CDR3 length equals 14 residues.

The chain is built from TRBV10-3 and TRBJ1-2; no definite D call. Trimming shortened V by 7 bases and J by 4 bases, and 13 bases separated the two germline ends. CDR1 and CDR2 from the germline V gene are ENHRY and SYGVKD. The CDR3 loop spans 13 amino acids. CDR3 DNA: TGTGCCATCACGGAGCGACCAACCTATGGCTACACCTTC. Its translation is CAITERPTYGYTF.

The V gene is TRBV5-6, the J gene TRBJ2-7; perhaps TRBD2 as D (5 bases). Trimming removed 0 bases at V and 0 bases at J, with 10 bases between. Germline CDR1 is SGHDT and CDR2 is YYEEEE. The CDR3 totals 15 residues. The CDR3: CASSLGPADSYEQYF. CDR3 nucleotides: TGTGCCAGCAGCTTGGGTCCAGCGGACTCCTACGAGCAGTACTTC.